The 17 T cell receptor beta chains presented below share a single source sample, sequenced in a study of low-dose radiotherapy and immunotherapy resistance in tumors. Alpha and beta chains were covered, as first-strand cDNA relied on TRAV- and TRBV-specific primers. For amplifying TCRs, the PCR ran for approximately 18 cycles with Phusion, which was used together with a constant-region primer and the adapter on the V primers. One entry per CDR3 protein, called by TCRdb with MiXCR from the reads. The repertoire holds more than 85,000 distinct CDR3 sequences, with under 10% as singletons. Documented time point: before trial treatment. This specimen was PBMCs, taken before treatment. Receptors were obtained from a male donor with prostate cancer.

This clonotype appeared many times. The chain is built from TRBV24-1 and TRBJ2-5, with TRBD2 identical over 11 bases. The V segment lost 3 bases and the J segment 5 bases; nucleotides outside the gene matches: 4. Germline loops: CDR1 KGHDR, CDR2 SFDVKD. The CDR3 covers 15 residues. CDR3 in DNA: TGTGCCACCAGTGATCCCAGGACTAGCGGGGAGACCCAGTACTTC. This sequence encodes CATSDPRTSGETQYF.

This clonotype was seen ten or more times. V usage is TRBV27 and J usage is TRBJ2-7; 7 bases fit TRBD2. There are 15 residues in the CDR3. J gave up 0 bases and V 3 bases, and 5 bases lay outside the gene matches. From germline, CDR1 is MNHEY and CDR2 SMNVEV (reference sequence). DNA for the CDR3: TGTGCCAGCAGTTTCAAGGGCGGGAGCTCCTACGAGCAGTACTTC. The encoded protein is CASSFKGGSSYEQYF.

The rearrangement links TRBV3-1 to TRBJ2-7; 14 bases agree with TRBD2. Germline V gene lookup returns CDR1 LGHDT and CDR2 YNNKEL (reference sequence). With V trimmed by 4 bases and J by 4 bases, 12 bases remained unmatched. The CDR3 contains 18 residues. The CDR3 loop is CASSPGLGTSGSIYEQYF. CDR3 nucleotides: TGTGCCAGCAGCCCCGGCCTAGGGACTAGCGGGAGTATTTACGAGCAGTACTTC.

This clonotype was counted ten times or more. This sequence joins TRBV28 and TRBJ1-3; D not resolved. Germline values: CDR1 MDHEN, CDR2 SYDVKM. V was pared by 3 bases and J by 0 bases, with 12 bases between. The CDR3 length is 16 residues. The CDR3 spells CASSLASDFSGNTIYF. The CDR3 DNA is TGTGCCAGCAGTTTGGCCAGCGACTTCTCTGGAAACACCATATATTTT.

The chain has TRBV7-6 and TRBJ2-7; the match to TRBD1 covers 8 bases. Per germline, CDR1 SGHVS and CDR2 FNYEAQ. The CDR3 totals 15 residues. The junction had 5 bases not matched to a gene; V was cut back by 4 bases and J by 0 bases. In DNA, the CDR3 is TGTGCCAGCAGCTCCTGGGACAGGAGCTCCTACGAGCAGTACTTC. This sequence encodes CASSSWDRSSYEQYF.

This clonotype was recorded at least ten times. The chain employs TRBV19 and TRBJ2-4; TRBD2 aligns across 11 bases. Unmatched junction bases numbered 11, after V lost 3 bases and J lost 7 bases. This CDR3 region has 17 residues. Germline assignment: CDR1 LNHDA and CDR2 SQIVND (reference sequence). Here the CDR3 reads CASSMGRLASGRNIQYF. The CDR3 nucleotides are TGTGCCAGTAGTATGGGTCGGTTGGCTAGCGGGAGGAACATTCAGTACTTC.

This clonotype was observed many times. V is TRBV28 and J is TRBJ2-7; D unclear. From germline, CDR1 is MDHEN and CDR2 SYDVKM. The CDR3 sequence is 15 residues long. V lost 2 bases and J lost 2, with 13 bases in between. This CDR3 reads CASSLILTPTYEQYF. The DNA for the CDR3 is TGTGCCAGCAGTTTAATTTTGACACCCACCTACGAGCAGTACTTC. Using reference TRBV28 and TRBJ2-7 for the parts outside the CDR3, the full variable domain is DVKVTQSSRYLVKRTGEKVFLECVQDMDHENMFWYRQDPGLGLRLIYFSYDVKMKEKGDIPEGYSVSREKKERFSLILESASTNQTSMYLCASSLILTPTYEQYFGPGTRLTVT.

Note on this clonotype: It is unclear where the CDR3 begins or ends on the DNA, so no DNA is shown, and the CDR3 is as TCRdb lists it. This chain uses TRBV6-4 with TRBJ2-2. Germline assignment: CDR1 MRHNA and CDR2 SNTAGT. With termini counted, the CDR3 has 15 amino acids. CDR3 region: CASSADTYTGELFFF.

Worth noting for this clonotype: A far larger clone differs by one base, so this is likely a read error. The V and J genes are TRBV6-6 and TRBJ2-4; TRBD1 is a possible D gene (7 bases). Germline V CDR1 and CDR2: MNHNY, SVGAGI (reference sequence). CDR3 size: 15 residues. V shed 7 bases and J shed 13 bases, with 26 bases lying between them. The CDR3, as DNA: TGTGCCAGCACCGCGGGACAGCTAAATCGGAATGAGCAGTACTTC. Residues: CASTAGQLNRNEQYF.

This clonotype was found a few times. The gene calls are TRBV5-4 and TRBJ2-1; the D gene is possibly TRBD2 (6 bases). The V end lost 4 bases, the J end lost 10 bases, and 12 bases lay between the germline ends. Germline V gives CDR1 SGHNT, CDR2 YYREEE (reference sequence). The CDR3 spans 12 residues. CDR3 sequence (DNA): TGTGCCAGCAGCGTCCCGGCGGGGGAGCAGTTCTTC. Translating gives CASSVPAGEQFF. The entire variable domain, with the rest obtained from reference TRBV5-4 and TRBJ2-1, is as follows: ETGVTQSPTHLIKTRGQQVTLRCSSQSGHNTVSWYQQALGQGPQFIFQYYREEENGRGNFPPRFSGLQFPNYSSELNVNALELDDSALYLCASSVPAGEQFFGPGTRLTVL.

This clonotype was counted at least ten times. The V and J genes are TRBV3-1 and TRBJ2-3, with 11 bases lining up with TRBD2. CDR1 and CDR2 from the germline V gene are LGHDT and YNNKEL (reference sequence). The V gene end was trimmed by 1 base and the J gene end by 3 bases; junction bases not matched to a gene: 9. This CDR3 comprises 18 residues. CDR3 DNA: TGTGCCAGCAGCCAAGGCACTAGCGGGAGTTCGAGGACAGATACGCAGTATTTT. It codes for CASSQGTSGSSRTDTQYF.

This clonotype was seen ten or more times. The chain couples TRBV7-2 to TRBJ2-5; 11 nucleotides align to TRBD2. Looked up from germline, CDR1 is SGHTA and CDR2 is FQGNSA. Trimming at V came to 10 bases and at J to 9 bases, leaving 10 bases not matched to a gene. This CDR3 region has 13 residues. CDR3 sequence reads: CATGTSGSRAQYF. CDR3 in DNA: TGTGCCACCGGGACTAGCGGATCGAGGGCCCAGTACTTC.

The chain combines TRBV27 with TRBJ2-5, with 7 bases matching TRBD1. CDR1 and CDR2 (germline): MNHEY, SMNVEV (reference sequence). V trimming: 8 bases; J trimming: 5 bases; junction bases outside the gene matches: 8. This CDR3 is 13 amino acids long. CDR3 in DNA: TGTGCCAGCTTGACAGGGAGTCTGGAGACCCAGTACTTC. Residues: CASLTGSLETQYF.

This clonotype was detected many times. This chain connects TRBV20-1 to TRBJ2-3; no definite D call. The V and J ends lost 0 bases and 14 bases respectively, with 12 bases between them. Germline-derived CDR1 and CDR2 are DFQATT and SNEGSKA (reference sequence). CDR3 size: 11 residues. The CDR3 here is CSARDIQGSYF. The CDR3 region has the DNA TGCAGTGCTAGAGATATTCAAGGATCGTATTTT.

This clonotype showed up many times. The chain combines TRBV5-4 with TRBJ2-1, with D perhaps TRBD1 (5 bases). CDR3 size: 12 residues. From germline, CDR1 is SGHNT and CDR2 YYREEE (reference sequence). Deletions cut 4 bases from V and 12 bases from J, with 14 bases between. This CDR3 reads CASSGDQGRQFF. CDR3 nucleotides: TGTGCCAGCAGCGGCGATCAGGGTAGGCAGTTCTTC.

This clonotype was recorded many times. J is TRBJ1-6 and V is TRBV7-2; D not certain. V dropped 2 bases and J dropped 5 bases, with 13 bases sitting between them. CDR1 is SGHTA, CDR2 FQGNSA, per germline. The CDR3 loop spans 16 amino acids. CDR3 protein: CASSLMGGLNNSPLHF. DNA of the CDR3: TGTGCCAGCAGCTTAATGGGCGGGCTTAATAATTCACCCCTCCACTTT.

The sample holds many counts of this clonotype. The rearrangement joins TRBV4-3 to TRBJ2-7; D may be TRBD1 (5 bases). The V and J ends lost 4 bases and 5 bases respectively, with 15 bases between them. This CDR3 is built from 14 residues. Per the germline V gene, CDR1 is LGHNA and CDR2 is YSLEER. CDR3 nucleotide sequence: TGCGCCAGCAGCCCCGGGTCAGGGTCGGACGAGCAGTACTTC. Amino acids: CASSPGSGSDEQYF.